This T cell receptor beta chain stems from a study of blood T cell repertoires in COVID-19. The CDR3 covers 14 residues. Germline values: CDR1 LGHDT, CDR2 YNNKEL (reference sequence). Trimming pared 4 bases from V and 8 bases from J, leaving 14 bases between. Per the original data handling: From reference gene primer amplification, estimates of nucleated cell counts were derived. This table comes from immunoSEQ multiplex PCR, and its TCRdb copy is limited to in-frame clones, with some not included. From that table come the V and J calls and clone size; the DNA was used to work out D and trimming. This table holds around 50,000 clones, over 80% found once.

The sequence was collected from a man between 60 and 70 years old with acute or convalescent COVID-19. The sequencing sample was made of peripheral blood. V and J are TRBV3-1 (or the pseudogene TRBV3-2) and TRBJ1-4; tentative D call: TRBD1 (6 bases). The CDR3 spells CASSPSGEREKLFF. CDR3 bases: TGTGCCAGCAGCCCCTCAGGGGAGAGGGAAAAACTGTTTTTT.